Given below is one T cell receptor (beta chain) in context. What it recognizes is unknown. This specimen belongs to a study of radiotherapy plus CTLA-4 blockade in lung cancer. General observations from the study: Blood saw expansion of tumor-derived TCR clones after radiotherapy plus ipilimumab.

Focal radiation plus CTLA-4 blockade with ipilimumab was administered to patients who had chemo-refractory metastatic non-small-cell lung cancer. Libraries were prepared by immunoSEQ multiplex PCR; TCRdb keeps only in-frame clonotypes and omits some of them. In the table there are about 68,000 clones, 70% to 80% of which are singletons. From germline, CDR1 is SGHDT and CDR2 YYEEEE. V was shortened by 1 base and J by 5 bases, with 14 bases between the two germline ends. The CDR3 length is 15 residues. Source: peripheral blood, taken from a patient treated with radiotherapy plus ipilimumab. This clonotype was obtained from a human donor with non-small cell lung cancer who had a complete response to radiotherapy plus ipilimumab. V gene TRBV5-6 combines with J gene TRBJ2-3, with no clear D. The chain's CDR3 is CASSLTAQTRDTQYF. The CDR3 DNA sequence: TGTGCCAGCAGCTTGACGGCCCAAACGAGAGATACGCAGTATTTT.